This is a list of T cell receptor beta chains from one sample in a study of PD-L1 blockade in urothelial cancer. Using immunoSEQ multiplex PCR, the repertoire was profiled, and TCRdb retains in-frame clones only, with some absent. The sample yields over 45,000 clones, approximately 86% seen once. The starting material was PBMCs, obtained around atezolizumab (anti-PD-L1) treatment. Receptors were obtained from a man aged 45 to 65 with urothelial cancer. Both conserved end residues are part of each CDR3. D genes are given only for firm matches. Some rows have no size entry. The others give once, few or many, or a class for an expanded clone.

j_gene	d_gene	abundance	v_gene	CDR3nt	CDR3aa
TRBJ2-7	TRBD1	NA	TRBV4-1	TGCGCCAGCAGCCCCTCCGACAGGGGGTACGAGCAGTACTTC	CASSPSDRGYEQYF
TRBJ2-7	TRBD1	NA	TRBV4-1	TGCGCCAGCAGCCAAGGCCCAGGGACAGCCTACGAGCAGTACTTC	CASSQGPGTAYEQYF
TRBJ1-5	NA	NA	TRBV6-1	TGTGCCAGCACTGGGCCCGGGGGAAATCAGCCCCAGCATTTT	CASTGPGGNQPQHF
TRBJ1-2	TRBD1	NA	TRBV5-5	TGTGCCAGCACCCCCACAGGGGTTGCTTATGGCTACACCTTC	CASTPTGVAYGYTF
TRBJ2-1	TRBD2	NA	TRBV4-2	TGTGCCAGCAGCCAAATAGGCGGGAGCTACAATGAGCAGTTCTTC	CASSQIGGSYNEQFF
TRBJ2-1	TRBD1	NA	TRBV5-4	TGTGCCAGCAGCGGGACAGGGGGGGACAATGAGCAGTTCTTC	CASSGTGGDNEQFF
TRBJ2-5	TRBD1	NA	TRBV6-1	TGTGCCAGCAGTGAAAGTGGGACAGGGTTTTTCAGCTACCAAGAGACCCAGTACTTC	CASSESGTGFFSYQETQYF
TRBJ2-2	NA	once	TRBV5-1	TGCGCCAGCAGCTTGGGGCATACGGGAGTCACCGGGGAGCTGTTTTTT	CASSLGHTGVTGELFF
TRBJ1-1	NA	NA	TRBV7-3	TGTGCCAGCAGCTTAGCAGGGCACACTGAAGCTTTCTTT	CASSLAGHTEAFF
TRBJ2-3	TRBD2	once	TRBV5-4	TGTGCCAGCAGGGCTAGCGGGACTAGCACAGATACGCAGTATTTT	CASRASGTSTDTQYF
TRBJ2-1	TRBD2	NA	TRBV15	TGTGCCACCAGCCCTAGCGGGAGGGGCTTTTCCTACAATGAGCAGTTCTTC	CATSPSGRGFSYNEQFF
TRBJ2-5	TRBD2	NA	TRBV5-6	TGTGCCAGCAGCTACCGACTAGCGGGAGCAGAGACCCAGTACTTC	CASSYRLAGAETQYF
TRBJ2-1	NA	NA	TRBV7-9	TGTGCCAGCAGCTTAGCCGGGGGCTACAATGAGCAGTTCTTC	CASSLAGGYNEQFF
TRBJ2-3	TRBD2	once	TRBV5-1	TGCGCCAGCAGCGCCGGGACTAGCGAGGGCACAGATACGCAGTATTTT	CASSAGTSEGTDTQYF
TRBJ2-7	NA	NA	TRBV7-2	TGTGCCAGCAGCTTAGGGGGAGATCTTCCCTACGAGCAGTACTTC	CASSLGGDLPYEQYF
TRBJ1-1	NA	NA	TRBV6-5	TGTGCCAGCAGTTACTCGTCGACGGGGGGTGAAGCTTTCTTT	CASSYSSTGGEAFF
TRBJ1-3	TRBD1	NA	TRBV7-2	TGTGCCAGCAGCTTCGAAGGTACAGGGGCTGGAAACACCATATATTTT	CASSFEGTGAGNTIYF
TRBJ2-1	TRBD2	NA	TRBV18	TGTGCCAGCTCACCACCCGGGACTAAAAGGACCGCTGAGCAGTTCTTC	CASSPPGTKRTAEQFF
TRBJ2-5	TRBD2	NA	TRBV30	TGTGCCTGGAGGGTAGCGGGAGGGCGGGAGACCCAGTACTTC	CAWRVAGGRETQYF
TRBJ2-5	NA	NA	TRBV12-1	TGTGCCAGCAGCTGCGGACTAGCGGGACGGGAGACCCAGTACTTC	CASSCGLAGRETQYF
TRBJ1-2	NA	NA	TRBV30	TGTGCCTGGAGTGGGCTCACCGGACTCTATGGCTACACCTTC	CAWSGLTGLYGYTF
TRBJ2-2	NA	NA	TRBV28	TGTGCCAGCAGTTTATATCGCAGCGTCAACACCGGGGAGCTGTTTTTT	CASSLYRSVNTGELFF
TRBJ1-5	NA	NA	TRBV5-6	TGTGCCAGCAGCTTGGGTCTCAATCAGCCCCAGCATTTT	CASSLGLNQPQHF
TRBJ2-5	NA	NA	TRBV9	TGTGCCAGCAGCGTAGGGGCAGGCGTCGCGGAGACCCAGTACTTC	CASSVGAGVAETQYF
TRBJ1-6	NA	NA	TRBV19	TGTGCCAGTAGACAGGGTGTGATATCACCCCTCCACTTT	CASRQGVISPLHF
TRBJ2-1	NA	NA	TRBV6-6	TGTGCCAGCAGTTACTCCTCACACCCCTCCAATGAGCAGTTCTTC	CASSYSSHPSNEQFF
TRBJ1-2	NA	NA	TRBV5-4	TGTGCCAGCAGCTCAACTCAACGCGGGGGCTACACCTTC	CASSSTQRGGYTF
TRBJ1-2	NA	NA	TRBV15	TGTGCCACCAGCAGAGATTTTCCAGGGAAGGACTATGGCTACACCTTC	CATSRDFPGKDYGYTF
TRBJ2-7	TRBD2	NA	TRBV9	TGTGCCAGCAGCCTTCGGGAGGGGTACGAGCAGTACTTC	CASSLREGYEQYF
TRBJ2-2	NA	NA	TRBV9	TGTGCCAGCAGCGTAGAGGTCAGGGCGGCCGGGGAGCTGTTTTTT	CASSVEVRAAGELFF
TRBJ2-1	TRBD2	once	TRBV7-2	TGTGCCAGCAGCTTAGCGACTAGCGGGAGTCGCTATGAGCAGTTCTTC	CASSLATSGSRYEQFF
TRBJ2-2	TRBD2	NA	TRBV5-1	TGCGCCAGCAGCCCCCCTAGCGGGAACACCGGGGAGCTGTTTTTT	CASSPPSGNTGELFF
TRBJ2-2	TRBD2	NA	TRBV6-5	TGTGCCAGCAAGCGGGGGAACACCGGGGAGCTGTTTTTT	CASKRGNTGELFF
TRBJ1-5	TRBD1	NA	TRBV2	TGTGCCAGCACTAGGACAGGGGGAAGCAATCAGCCCCAGCATTTT	CASTRTGGSNQPQHF
TRBJ2-1	NA	once	TRBV11-2	TGTGCCAGCAGCTTAGTTGCGGGTAGTCGTTTAAGTGAGCAGTTCTTC	CASSLVAGSRLSEQFF
TRBJ2-7	NA	once	TRBV5-1	TGCGCCAGCAGCTTGGCCGGGTCCTACGAGCAGTACTTC	CASSLAGSYEQYF
TRBJ2-1	TRBD2	NA	TRBV6-1	TGTGCCAGCAGTGAATTTGGGACTAGCGGGAGGGCCAGTGAGCAGTTCTTC	CASSEFGTSGRASEQFF
TRBJ2-3	TRBD2	NA	TRBV30	TGTGCCTGGAGTTCACTAGCGGGAGCGGGTACGCAGTATTTT	CAWSSLAGAGTQYF
TRBJ2-2	NA	few	TRBV2	TGTGCCAGCACCGAGGTGGACTCCTTGAACACCGGGGAGCTGTTTTTT	CASTEVDSLNTGELFF
TRBJ1-2	NA	once	TRBV30	TGTGCCTGGAATCGGGACACCTCTAACTATGGCTACACCTTC	CAWNRDTSNYGYTF
TRBJ1-1	NA	NA	TRBV6-1	TGTGCCAGCAGTGATTGGCAGGGGAACACTGAAGCTTTCTTT	CASSDWQGNTEAFF